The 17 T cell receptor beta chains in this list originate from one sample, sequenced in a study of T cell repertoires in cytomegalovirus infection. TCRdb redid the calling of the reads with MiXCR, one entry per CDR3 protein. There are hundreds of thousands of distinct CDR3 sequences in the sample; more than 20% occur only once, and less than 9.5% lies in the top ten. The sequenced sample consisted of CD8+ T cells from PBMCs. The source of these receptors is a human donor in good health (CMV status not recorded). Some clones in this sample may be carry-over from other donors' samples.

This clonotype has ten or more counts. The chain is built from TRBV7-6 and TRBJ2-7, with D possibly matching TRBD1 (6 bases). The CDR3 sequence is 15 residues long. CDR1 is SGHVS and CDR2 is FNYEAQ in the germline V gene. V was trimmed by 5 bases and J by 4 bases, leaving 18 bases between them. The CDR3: CASSPTPQGRYEQYV. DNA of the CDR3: TGTGCCAGCAGCCCCACCCCCCAGGGGAGATACGAGCAGTACGTC.

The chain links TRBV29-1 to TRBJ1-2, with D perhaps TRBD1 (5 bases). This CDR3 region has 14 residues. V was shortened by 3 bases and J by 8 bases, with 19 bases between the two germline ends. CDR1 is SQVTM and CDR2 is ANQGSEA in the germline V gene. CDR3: CSVDLGATGGGYTF. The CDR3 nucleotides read TGCAGCGTTGATCTTGGGGCGACGGGTGGAGGCTACACCTTC.

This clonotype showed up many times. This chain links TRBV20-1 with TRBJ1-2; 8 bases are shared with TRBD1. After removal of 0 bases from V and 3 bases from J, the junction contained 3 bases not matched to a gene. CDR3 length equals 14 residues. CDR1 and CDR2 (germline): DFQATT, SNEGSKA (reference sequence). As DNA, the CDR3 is TGCAGTGCTAGAGACCAACAGGGGGACTATGGCTACACCTTC. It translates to CSARDQQGDYGYTF.

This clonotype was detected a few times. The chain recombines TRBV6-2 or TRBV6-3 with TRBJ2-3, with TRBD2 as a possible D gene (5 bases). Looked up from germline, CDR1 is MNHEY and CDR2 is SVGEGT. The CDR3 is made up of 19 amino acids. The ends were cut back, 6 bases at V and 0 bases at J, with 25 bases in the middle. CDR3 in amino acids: CASSRGSILARGSTDTQYF. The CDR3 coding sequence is TGTGCCAGCAGCCGGGGATCTATACTGGCGAGAGGAAGCACAGATACGCAGTATTTT.

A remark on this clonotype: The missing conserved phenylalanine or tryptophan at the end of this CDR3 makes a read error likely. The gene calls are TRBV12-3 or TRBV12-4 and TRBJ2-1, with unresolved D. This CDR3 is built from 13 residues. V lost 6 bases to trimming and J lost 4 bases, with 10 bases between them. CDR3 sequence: CASRHPLYNEQFL. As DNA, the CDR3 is TGTGCCAGCAGGCACCCACTATACAATGAGCAGTTCTTG.

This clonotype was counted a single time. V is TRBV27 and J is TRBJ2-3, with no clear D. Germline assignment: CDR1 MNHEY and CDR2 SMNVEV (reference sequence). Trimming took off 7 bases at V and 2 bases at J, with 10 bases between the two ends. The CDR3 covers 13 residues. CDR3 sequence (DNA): TGTGCCAGCAAACCCGCGGCCACAGATACGCAGTATTTT. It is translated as CASKPAATDTQYF.

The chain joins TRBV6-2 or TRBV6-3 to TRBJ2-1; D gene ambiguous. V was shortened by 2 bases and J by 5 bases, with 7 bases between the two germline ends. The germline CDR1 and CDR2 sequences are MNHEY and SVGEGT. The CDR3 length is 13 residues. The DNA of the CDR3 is TGTGCCAGCAGTTACAGCGCCCACAATGAGCAGTTCTTC. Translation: CASSYSAHNEQFF.

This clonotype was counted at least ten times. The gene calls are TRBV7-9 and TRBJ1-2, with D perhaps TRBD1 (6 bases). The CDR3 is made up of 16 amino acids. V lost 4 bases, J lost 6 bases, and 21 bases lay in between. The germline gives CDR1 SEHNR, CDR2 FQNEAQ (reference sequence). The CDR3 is CASSSTHEGHNDGYTF. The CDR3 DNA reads TGTGCCAGCAGCTCAACACATGAGGGACACAACGATGGCTACACCTTC.

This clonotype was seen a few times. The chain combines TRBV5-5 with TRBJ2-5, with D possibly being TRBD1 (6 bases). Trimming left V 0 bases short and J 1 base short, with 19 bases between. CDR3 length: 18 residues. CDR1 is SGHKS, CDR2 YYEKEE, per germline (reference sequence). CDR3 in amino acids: CASSLVFRDTHLQETQYF. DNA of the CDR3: TGTGCCAGCAGCTTGGTGTTTCGGGACACTCACCTCCAAGAGACCCAGTACTTC.

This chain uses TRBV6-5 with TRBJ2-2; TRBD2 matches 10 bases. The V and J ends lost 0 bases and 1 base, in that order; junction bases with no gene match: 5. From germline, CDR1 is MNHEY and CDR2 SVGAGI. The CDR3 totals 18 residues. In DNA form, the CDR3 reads TGTGCCAGCAGTTACTCCGCCCCTAGCGGGGGGAACACCGGGGAGCTGTTTTTT. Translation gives CASSYSAPSGGNTGELFF.

DNA for the CDR3: TGTGCCATCAGTGAGTCGCAGGGGGCAGTTGGAAACACCATATATTTT. Residues: CAISESQGAVGNTIYF. The chain employs TRBV10-3 and TRBJ1-3; 8 positions agree with TRBD1. This CDR3 is built from 16 residues. CDR1 is ENHRY, CDR2 SYGVKD, per germline. V was clipped by 0 bases and J by 3 bases; unmatched bases: 4.

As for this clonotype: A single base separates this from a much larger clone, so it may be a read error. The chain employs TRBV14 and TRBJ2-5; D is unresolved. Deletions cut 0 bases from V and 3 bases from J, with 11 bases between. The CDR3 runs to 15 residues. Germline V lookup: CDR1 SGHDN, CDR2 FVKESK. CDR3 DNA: TGTGCCAGCAGCCAAGACGGGCACAAGAAAGAGACCCAGTACTTC. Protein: CASSQDGHKKETQYF.

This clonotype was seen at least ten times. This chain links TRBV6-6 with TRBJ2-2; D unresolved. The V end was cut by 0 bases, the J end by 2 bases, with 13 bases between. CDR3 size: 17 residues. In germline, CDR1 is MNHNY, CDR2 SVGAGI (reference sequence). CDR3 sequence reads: CASSYSPRSYNTGELFF. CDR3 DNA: TGTGCCAGCAGTTACTCACCCAGGAGCTATAACACCGGGGAGCTGTTTTTT.

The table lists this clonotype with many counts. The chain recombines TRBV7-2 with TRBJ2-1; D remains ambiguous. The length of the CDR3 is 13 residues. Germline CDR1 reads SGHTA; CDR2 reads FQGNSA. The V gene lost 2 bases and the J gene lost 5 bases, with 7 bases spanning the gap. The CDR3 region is CASSLLNDNEQFF. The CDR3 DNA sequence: TGTGCCAGCAGCTTATTGAATGACAATGAGCAGTTCTTC.

As DNA, the CDR3 is TGTGCCAGCAGCCTCCCTAGCGGATTCTCCTACGAGCAGTACTTC. It translates to CASSLPSGFSYEQYF. The rearrangement uses TRBV7-9 and TRBJ2-7; the match to TRBD2 covers 7 bases. With 5 bases clipped from V and 0 bases from J, the junction kept 7 bases outside the gene matches. The germline CDR1 and CDR2 sequences are SEHNR and FQNEAQ (reference sequence). There are 15 residues in the CDR3.

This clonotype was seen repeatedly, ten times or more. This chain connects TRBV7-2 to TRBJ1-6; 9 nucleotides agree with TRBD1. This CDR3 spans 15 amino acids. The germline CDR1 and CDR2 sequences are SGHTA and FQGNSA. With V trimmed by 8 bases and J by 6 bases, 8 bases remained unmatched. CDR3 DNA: TGTGCCAGCTCCGGGACAGGGCTTACTAATTCACCCCTCCACTTT. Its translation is CASSGTGLTNSPLHF.

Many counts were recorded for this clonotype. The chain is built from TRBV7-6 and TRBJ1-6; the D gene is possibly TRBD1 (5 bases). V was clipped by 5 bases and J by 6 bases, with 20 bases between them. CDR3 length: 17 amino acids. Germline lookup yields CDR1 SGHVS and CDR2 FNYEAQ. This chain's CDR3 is CASSTNDGSRVNSPLHF. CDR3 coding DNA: TGTGCCAGCAGCACTAACGACGGGAGCAGGGTTAATTCACCCCTCCACTTT.